This paragraph covers one T cell receptor (beta chain) sequence. Clones were sequenced by immunoSEQ multiplex PCR, and TCRdb holds only the in-frame ones, with some missing. Among tens of thousands of clones listed, approximately 90% were seen once. The sample is drawn from a study of technical replicates of blood from a few donors. This receptor was obtained from a human donor in good health. Some clones in this sample may be carry-over from other donors' samples. Sequencing was carried out using PBMCs.

The CDR3 sequence: CAWHQGVSGNTIYF. The DNA for the CDR3 is TGTGCCTGGCATCAGGGCGTATCTGGAAACACCATATATTTT. The V gene is TRBV30, the J gene TRBJ1-3; D is perhaps TRBD1 (5 bases). The CDR3 loop spans 14 amino acids. V lost 5 bases and J 1 base, leaving 12 bases between the germline ends. Per the germline V gene, CDR1 is GTSNPN and CDR2 is SVGIG (reference sequence). Filled out from reference TRBV30 and TRBJ1-3, the complete variable domain reads SQTIHQWPATLVQPVGSPLSLECTVEGTSNPNLYWYRQAAGRGLQLLFYSVGIGQISSEVPQNLSASRPQDRQFILSSKKLLLSDSGFYLCAWHQGVSGNTIYFGEGSWLTVV.